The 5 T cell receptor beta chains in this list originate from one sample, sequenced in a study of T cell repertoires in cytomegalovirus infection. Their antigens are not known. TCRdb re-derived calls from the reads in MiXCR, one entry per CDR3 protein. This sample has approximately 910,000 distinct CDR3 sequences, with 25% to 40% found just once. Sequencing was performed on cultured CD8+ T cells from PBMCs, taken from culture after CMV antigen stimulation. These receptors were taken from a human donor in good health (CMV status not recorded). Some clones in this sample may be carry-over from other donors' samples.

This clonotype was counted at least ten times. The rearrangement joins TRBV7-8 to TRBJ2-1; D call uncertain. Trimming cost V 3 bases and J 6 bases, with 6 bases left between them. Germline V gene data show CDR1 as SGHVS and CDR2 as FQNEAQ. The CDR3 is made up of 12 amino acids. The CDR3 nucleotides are TGTGCCAGCAGCTTTAATGGCAATGAGCAGTTCTTC. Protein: CASSFNGNEQFF.

The CDR3, as DNA: TGCAGCGTTGAACCCCTTCGACGGAATACCAAGGAGACCCAGTACTTC. Translated, it gives CSVEPLRRNTKETQYF. V gene TRBV29-1 combines with J gene TRBJ2-5; D is unclear. CDR3 length equals 16 residues. Looked up from germline, CDR1 is SQVTM and CDR2 is ANQGSEA. V lost 2 bases and J lost 5, with 21 bases in between.

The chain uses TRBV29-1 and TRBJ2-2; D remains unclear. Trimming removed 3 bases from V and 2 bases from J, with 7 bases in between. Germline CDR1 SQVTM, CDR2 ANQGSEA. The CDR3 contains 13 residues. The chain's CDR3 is CSVDDRNTGELFF. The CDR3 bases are TGCAGCGTTGATGATAGAAACACCGGGGAGCTGTTTTTT.

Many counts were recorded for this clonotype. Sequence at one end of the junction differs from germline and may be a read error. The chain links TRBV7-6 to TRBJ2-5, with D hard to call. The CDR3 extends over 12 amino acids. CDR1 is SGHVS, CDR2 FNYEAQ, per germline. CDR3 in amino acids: CASSLGKETQYF. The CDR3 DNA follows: TGTGCCAGCAGTTTAGGGAAAGAGACCCAGTACTTC.

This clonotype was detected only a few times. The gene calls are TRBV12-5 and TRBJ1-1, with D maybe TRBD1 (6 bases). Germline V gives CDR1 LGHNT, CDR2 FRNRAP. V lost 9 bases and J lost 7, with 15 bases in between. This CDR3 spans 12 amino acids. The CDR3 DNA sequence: TGTGCTAGCGCTTTCCAACAGGGTGAAGCTTTCTTT. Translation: CASAFQQGEAFF. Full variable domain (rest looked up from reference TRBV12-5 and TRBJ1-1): DARVTQTPRHKVTEMGQEVTMRCQPILGHNTVFWYRQTMMQGLELLAYFRNRAPLDDSGMPKDRFSAEMPDATLATLKIQPSEPRDSAVYFCASAFQQGEAFFGQGTRLTVV.